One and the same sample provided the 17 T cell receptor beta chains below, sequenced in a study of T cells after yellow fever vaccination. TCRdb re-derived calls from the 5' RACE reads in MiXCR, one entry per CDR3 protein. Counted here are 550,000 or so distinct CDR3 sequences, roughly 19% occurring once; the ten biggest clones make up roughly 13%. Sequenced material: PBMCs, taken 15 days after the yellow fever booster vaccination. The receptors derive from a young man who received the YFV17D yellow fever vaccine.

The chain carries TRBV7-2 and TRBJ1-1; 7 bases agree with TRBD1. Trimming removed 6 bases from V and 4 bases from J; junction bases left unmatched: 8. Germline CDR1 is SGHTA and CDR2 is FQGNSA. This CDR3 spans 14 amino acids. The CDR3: CASRIQGIGTEAFF. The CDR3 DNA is TGTGCCAGCAGGATACAGGGGATTGGCACTGAAGCTTTCTTT. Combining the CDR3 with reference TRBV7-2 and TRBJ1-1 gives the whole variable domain GAGVSQSPSNKVTEKGKDVELRCDPISGHTALYWYRQSLGQGLEFLIYFQGNSAPDKSGLPSDRFSAERTGGSVSTLTIQRTQQEDSAVYLCASRIQGIGTEAFFGQGTRLTVV.

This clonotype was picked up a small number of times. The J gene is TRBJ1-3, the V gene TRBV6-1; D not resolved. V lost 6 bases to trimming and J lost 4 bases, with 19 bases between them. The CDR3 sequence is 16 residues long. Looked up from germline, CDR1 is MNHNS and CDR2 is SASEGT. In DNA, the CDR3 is TGTGCCAGCAGGGCCCCGGAGGCTTTTATCGGAAACACCATATATTTT. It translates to CASRAPEAFIGNTIYF.

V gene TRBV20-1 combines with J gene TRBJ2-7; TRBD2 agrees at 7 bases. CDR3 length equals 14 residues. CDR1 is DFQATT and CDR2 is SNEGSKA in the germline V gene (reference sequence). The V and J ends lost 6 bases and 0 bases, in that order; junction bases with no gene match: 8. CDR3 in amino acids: CSASSGSISYEQYF. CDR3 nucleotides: TGCAGTGCCTCTAGCGGTTCCATCTCCTACGAGCAGTACTTC.

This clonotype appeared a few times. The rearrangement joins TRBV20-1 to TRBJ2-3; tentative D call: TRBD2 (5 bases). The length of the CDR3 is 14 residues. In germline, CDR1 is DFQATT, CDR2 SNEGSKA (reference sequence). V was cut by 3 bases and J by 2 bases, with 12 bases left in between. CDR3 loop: CSARSGFDTDTQYF. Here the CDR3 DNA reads TGCAGTGCTAGGAGCGGATTTGACACAGATACGCAGTATTTT.

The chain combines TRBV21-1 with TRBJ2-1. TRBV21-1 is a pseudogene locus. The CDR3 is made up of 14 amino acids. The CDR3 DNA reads TGTGCCCGCAGGACAGCTAGAACTACAAATGAGCAGTTCTTC. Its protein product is CARRTARTTNEQFF.

As DNA, the CDR3 is TGTGCCAGCAGTTACAACGGGGGGGCCTACAATGAGCAGTTCTTC. This translates into CASSYNGGAYNEQFF. The chain carries TRBV6-5 and TRBJ2-1; 8 nucleotides agree with TRBD2. V gave up 2 bases and J gave up 2 bases; unmatched junction bases: 2. The CDR3 runs to 15 residues. Looked up from germline, CDR1 is MNHEY and CDR2 is SVGAGI.

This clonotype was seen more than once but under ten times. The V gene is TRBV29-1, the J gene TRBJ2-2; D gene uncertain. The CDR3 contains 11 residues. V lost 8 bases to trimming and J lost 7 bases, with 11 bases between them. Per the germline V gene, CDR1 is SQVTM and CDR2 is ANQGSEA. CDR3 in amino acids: CSILWVGELFF. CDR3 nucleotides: TGCAGCATCCTATGGGTCGGGGAGCTGTTTTTT.

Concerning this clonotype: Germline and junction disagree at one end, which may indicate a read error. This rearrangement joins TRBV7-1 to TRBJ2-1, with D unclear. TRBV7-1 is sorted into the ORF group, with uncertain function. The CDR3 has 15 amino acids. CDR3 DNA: TGTGCCATCAGCTCCGGGCTCAGCTGCTACAATGAGCAGTTCTTC. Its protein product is CAISSGLSCYNEQFF.

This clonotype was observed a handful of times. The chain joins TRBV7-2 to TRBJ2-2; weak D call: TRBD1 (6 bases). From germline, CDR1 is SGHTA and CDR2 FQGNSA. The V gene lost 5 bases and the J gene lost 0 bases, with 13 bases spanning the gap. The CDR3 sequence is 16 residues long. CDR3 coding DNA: TGTGCCAGCAGCCCAAGAGGGGGATCGAACACCGGGGAGCTGTTTTTT. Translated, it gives CASSPRGGSNTGELFF.

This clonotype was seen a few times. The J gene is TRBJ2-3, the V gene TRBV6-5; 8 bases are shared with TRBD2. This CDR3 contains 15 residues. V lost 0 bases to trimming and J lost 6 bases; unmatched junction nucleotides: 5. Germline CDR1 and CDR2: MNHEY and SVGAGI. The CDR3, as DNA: TGTGCCAGCAGTTACTCTAGCGGGGAAGGGGATACGCAGTATTTT. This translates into CASSYSSGEGDTQYF.

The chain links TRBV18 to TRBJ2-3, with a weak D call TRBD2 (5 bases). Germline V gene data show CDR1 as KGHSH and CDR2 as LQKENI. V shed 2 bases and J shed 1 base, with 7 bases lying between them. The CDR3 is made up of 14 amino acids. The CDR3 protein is CASSPWGGTDTQYF. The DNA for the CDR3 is TGTGCCAGCTCACCATGGGGAGGCACAGATACGCAGTATTTT.

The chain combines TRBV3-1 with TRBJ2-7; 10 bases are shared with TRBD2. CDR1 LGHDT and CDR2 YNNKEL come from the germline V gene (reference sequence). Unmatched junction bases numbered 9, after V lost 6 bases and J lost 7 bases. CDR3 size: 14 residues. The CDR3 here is CASSTSGRAWEQYF. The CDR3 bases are TGTGCCAGCAGTACAAGCGGGAGGGCCTGGGAGCAGTACTTC.

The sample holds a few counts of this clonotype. CDR3 bases: TGTGCCAGCAGTTACCAGGGGGGGGATTCACCCCTCCACTTT. Amino acids: CASSYQGGDSPLHF. V and J are TRBV5-4 and TRBJ1-6; 7 bases map to TRBD1. The CDR3 is made up of 14 amino acids. Germline V gene data show CDR1 as SGHNT and CDR2 as YYREEE (reference sequence). After removal of 5 bases from V and 8 bases from J, the junction contained 7 bases not matched to a gene.

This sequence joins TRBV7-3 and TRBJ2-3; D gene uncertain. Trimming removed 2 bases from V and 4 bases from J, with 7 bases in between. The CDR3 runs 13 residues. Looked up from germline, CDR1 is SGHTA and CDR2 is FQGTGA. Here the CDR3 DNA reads TGTGCCAGCAGCTTACAAAATGCAGATACGCAGTATTTT. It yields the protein CASSLQNADTQYF.

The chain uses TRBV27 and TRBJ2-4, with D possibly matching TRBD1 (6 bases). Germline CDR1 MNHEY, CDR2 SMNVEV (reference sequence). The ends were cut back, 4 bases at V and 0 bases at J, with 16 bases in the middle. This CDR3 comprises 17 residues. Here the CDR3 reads CASSSSQGILAKNIQYF. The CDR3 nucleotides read TGTGCCAGCAGTTCGTCCCAGGGGATACTAGCCAAAAACATTCAGTACTTC.

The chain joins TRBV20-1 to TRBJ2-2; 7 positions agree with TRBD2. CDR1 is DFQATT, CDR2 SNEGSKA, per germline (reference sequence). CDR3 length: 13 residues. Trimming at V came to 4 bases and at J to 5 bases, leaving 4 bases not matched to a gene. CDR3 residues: CSATGRRTGELFF. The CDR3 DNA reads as TGCAGTGCTACCGGGAGGCGAACCGGGGAGCTGTTTTTT.

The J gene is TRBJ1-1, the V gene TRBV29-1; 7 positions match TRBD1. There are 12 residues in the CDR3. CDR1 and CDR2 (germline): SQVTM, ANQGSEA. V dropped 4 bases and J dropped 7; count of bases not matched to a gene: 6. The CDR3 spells CSVGQGHYEAFF. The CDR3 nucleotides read TGCAGCGTTGGACAGGGACACTATGAAGCTTTCTTT.